A selection of T cell receptor beta chains follows, all from one sample in a study of Ad26.COV2.S vaccination and SARS-CoV-2 variants. The repertoire was sequenced with immunoSEQ multiplex PCR; TCRdb's copy has only in-frame clones and lacks some. This repertoire shows a few hundred thousand clones, roughly 84% found once; its top ten account for around 3.7%. This sample comprised peripheral blood, obtained in a trial of Ad26.COV2.S vaccine versus placebo. The receptors here all came from a person between 18 and 59 years old who received the Ad26.COV2.S COVID-19 vaccine or a placebo. Both conserved end residues are part of each CDR3. The D gene is left open where the match is weak. Rows may omit the clone size; those that give it use once, few, many or a size class.

D gene | clone size | J gene | V gene | CDR3 DNA | CDR3 protein
TRBD2 | NA | TRBJ2-2 | TRBV5-4 | TGTGCCAGCAGCAAGCCGGGACTAGTGAACACCGGGGAGCTGTTTTTT | CASSKPGLVNTGELFF
NA | NA | TRBJ1-1 | TRBV5-1 | TGCGCCAGCAGCTTCGGTGAAGTTCTTACTGAAGCTTTCTTT | CASSFGEVLTEAFF
TRBD1 | NA | TRBJ2-1 | TRBV5-8 | TGTGCCAGCAGCTCAGGGACAGGGCGACCCAATGAGCAGTTCTTC | CASSSGTGRPNEQFF
NA | NA | TRBJ2-5 | TRBV30 | TGTGCCTGGAGTGTACCGGGACTCACCCAAGAGACCCAGTACTTC | CAWSVPGLTQETQYF
NA | NA | TRBJ2-7 | TRBV10-2 | TGCGCCAGCAGTGAGTCGTCGTCGCGGTACTTC | CASSESSSRYF
NA | NA | TRBJ2-3 | TRBV6-5 | TGTGCCAGCAGGCTCATTAGCACAGATACGCAGTATTTT | CASRLISTDTQYF
NA | NA | TRBJ2-1 | TRBV4-2 | TGTGCCAGCAGCCAAGATCAGGGTCGGGGCAATGAGCAGTTCTTC | CASSQDQGRGNEQFF
NA | NA | TRBJ2-7 | TRBV7-9 | TGTGCCAGCAGCCCCGATGTGAGTGCCTACGAGCAGTACTTC | CASSPDVSAYEQYF
NA | NA | TRBJ2-6 | TRBV9 | TGTGCCAGCAGCGCCCTAGGGGGCTCTGGGGCCAACGTCCTGACTTTC | CASSALGGSGANVLTF
TRBD2 | NA | TRBJ2-7 | TRBV13 | TGTGCCAGCAGCGATCGTAAGGGACTAGCGGGGGGGCCAACGGACGAGCAGTACTTC | CASSDRKGLAGGPTDEQYF
TRBD1 | NA | TRBJ2-5 | TRBV7-6 | TGTGCCAGCAGCGCCGGGACAGGGGCGCAAGAGACCCAGTACTTC | CASSAGTGAQETQYF
NA | NA | TRBJ2-4 | TRBV28 | TGTGCCAGCAGTTCTCCGGGACAAAAGATTGCGGGGAAAAACATTCAGTACTTC | CASSSPGQKIAGKNIQYF
NA | few | TRBJ1-1 | TRBV7-2 | TGTGCCAGCAGCCCCCAGGGCAGGGGTGGGGTGGGAGCTTTCTTT | CASSPQGRGGVGAFF
NA | NA | TRBJ1-2 | TRBV12-5 | TGTGCTAGTGGCCCGGTAGGGGTCGGCTATGGCTACACCTTC | CASGPVGVGYGYTF
TRBD1 | NA | TRBJ1-2 | TRBV5-1 | TGCGCCAGCAGCCCCCAGGGGGCCAACTATGGCTACACCTTC | CASSPQGANYGYTF
TRBD2 | NA | TRBJ2-1 | TRBV14 | TGTGCCAGCAGCCCCCGGACTAGCGGAACCTACAATGAGCAGTTCTTC | CASSPRTSGTYNEQFF
TRBD1 | NA | TRBJ1-1 | TRBV7-9 | TGTGCCAGCAGCTTGAATACAGGGGGCACTGAAGCTTTCTTT | CASSLNTGGTEAFF
TRBD1 | NA | TRBJ2-1 | TRBV7-6 | TGTGCCAGCAGCTTAGAAGGGGACAGGGGATCTGAGCAGTTCTTC | CASSLEGDRGSEQFF
TRBD1 | NA | TRBJ2-7 | TRBV5-1 | TGCGCCAGCAGCCCAGGACAGGGCTCCTACGAGCAGTACTTC | CASSPGQGSYEQYF
TRBD1 | NA | TRBJ2-5 | TRBV18 | TGTGCCAGCTCACTACGGGACAGGCCAACGGGGACCCAGTACTTC | CASSLRDRPTGTQYF
TRBD1 | few | TRBJ2-7 | TRBV18 | TGTGCCAGCTCCCCCGGGACAGCAAGTTTCCAGCAGTACTTC | CASSPGTASFQQYF
NA | NA | TRBJ1-5 | TRBV21-1 | TGTGCCAGCAGCAGCGCGGATTGGGAGTACCAGCCCCAGCATTTT | CASSSADWEYQPQHF
NA | few | TRBJ1-5 | TRBV10-1 | TGCGCCAGCAGTGCCGCGTTGGTTAGACAGCCCCAGCATTTT | CASSAALVRQPQHF
NA | once | TRBJ2-3 | TRBV9 | TGTGCCAGCAGCGTAATTGCGGGGCTAGCTGGGTCAGATACGCAGTATTTT | CASSVIAGLAGSDTQYF
NA | NA | TRBJ2-5 | TRBV7-8 | TGTGCCAGCAGCCCCCTCGGGGTTGGGGAGACCCAGTACTTC | CASSPLGVGETQYF
NA | NA | TRBJ1-2 | TRBV5-6 | TGTGCCAGCAGCATGGGACCCGGCTACACCTTC | CASSMGPGYTF
NA | NA | TRBJ2-2 | TRBV9 | TGTGCCAGCAGCGTCGGACACTCGAACACCGGGGAGCTGTTTTTT | CASSVGHSNTGELFF
TRBD1 | NA | TRBJ1-6 | TRBV19 | TGTGCCAGTAGTATCCCGGGACAGGGCTCATCACCCCTCCACTTT | CASSIPGQGSSPLHF
TRBD1 | NA | TRBJ2-5 | TRBV14 | TGTGCCAGCAGCCAAGGGACAGGAAGGACCCAGTACTTC | CASSQGTGRTQYF
NA | once | TRBJ2-7 | TRBV20-1 | TGCAGTGCTTCCCGACCCCCCGAGCAGTACTTC | CSASRPPEQYF
NA | NA | TRBJ2-1 | TRBV11-1 | TGTGCCAGCAGCCTCGTCGGCGGCGTCTCCAATGAGCAGTTCTTC | CASSLVGGVSNEQFF
NA | NA | TRBJ1-5 | TRBV10-3 | TGTGCCATCAGTGACGGAGATAAGGGGATGAGGGAGCCCCAGCATTTT | CAISDGDKGMREPQHF
NA | NA | TRBJ1-2 | TRBV19 | TGTGCCAGTAGTATTGGCATTGACTATGGCTACACCTTC | CASSIGIDYGYTF
TRBD1 | NA | TRBJ1-1 | TRBV29-1 | TGCAGCGCCACCCAGGGGGACACTGAAGCTTTCTTT | CSATQGDTEAFF
TRBD1 | NA | TRBJ1-2 | TRBV5-1 | TGCGCCAGCAGCCGGGGACAGACACCTAACTATGGCTACACCTTC | CASSRGQTPNYGYTF
NA | NA | TRBJ1-6 | TRBV5-6 | TGTGCCAGCAGCTTGGCCACAGGGAGGGGGGGGAGCTATTCACCCCTCCACTTT | CASSLATGRGGSYSPLHF
TRBD1 | NA | TRBJ2-4 | TRBV6-6 | TGTGCCAGCAGAACCGGGACAGGGGGCGAAAACATTCAGTACTTC | CASRTGTGGENIQYF
NA | NA | TRBJ2-3 | TRBV5-1 | TGCGCCAGCAGCTTGGAGTTAACAGATACGCAGTATTTT | CASSLELTDTQYF
TRBD1 | NA | TRBJ2-1 | TRBV5-4 | TGTGCCAGCAGCTTCGCTGGGACAGGGCAGGAGCAGTTCTTC | CASSFAGTGQEQFF
NA | NA | TRBJ2-2 | TRBV18 | TGTGCCAGCTCACCACCGGTCCGGGGAACCGGGGAGCTGTTTTTT | CASSPPVRGTGELFF
NA | NA | TRBJ1-5 | TRBV12-5 | TGTGCTAGTGTCACTAACCCGGGTGATCAGCCCCAGCATTTT | CASVTNPGDQPQHF
NA | NA | TRBJ2-4 | TRBV19 | TGTGCCAGTAGTGAACAGGGCCCCAAAAACATTCAGTACTTC | CASSEQGPKNIQYF
NA | NA | TRBJ1-2 | TRBV2 | TGTGCCAGCAGTCACAGACGTTCCCACTATGGCTACACCTTC | CASSHRRSHYGYTF
NA | NA | TRBJ2-3 | TRBV6-5 | TGTGCCATCTGGGACGATACGCAGTATTTT | CAIWDDTQYF
NA | NA | TRBJ2-5 | TRBV14 | TGTGCCAGCAGCCAAACCCCAGAGACCCAGTACTTC | CASSQTPETQYF